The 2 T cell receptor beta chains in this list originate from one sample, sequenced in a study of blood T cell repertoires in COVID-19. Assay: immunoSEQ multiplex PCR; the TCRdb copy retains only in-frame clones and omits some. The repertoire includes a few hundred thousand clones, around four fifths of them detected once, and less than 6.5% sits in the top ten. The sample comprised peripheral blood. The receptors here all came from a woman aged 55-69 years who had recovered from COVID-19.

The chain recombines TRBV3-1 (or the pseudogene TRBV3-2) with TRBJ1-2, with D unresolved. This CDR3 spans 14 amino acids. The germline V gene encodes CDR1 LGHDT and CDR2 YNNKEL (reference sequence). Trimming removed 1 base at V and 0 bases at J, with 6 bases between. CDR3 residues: CASSQAGANYGYTF. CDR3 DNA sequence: TGTGCCAGCAGCCAAGCGGGAGCTAACTATGGCTACACCTTC.

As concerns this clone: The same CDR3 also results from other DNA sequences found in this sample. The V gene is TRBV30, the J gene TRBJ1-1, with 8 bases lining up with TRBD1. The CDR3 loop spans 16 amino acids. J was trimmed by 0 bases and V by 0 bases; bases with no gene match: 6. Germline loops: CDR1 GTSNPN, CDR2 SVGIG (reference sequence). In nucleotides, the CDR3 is TGTGCCTGGAGTGTACCCCGGACAGGGTTGAACACTGAAGCTTTCTTT. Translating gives CAWSVPRTGLNTEAFF. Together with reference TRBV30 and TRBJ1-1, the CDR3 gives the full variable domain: SQTIHQWPATLVQPVGSPLSLECTVEGTSNPNLYWYRQAAGRGLQLLFYSVGIGQISSEVPQNLSASRPQDRQFILSSKKLLLSDSGFYLCAWSVPRTGLNTEAFFGQGTRLTVV.